These T cell receptor beta chains were read from a single sample in a study of monozygotic twins with inflammatory bowel disease. TCRdb processed the 5' RACE reads again and assigns one entry to each CDR3 protein, with no DNA. In total, the table holds about 150,000 distinct CDR3 sequences. The sequenced material came from blood. Every receptor here comes from a human donor with ulcerative colitis or Crohn's disease, or a healthy co-twin of an affected twin (not recorded which). Both conserved end residues are part of each CDR3. The order of the fields is V gene, J gene, CDR3 protein.

TRBV28	TRBJ2-3	CARDEGEGRDTQYF
TRBV6-6	TRBJ2-7	CASSPYRVRNEQYF
TRBV19	TRBJ2-2	CASSIRGRGITGELFF
TRBV18	TRBJ2-7	CASSTTSTSGRPHEQYF
TRBV5-1	TRBJ2-3	CASSFGLAGDLPGDTQYF
TRBV5-1	TRBJ2-7	CASSWSRDRGGEQYF
TRBV24-1	TRBJ2-1	CATSRSSSYNEQFF
TRBV28	TRBJ2-7	CASSRPGQGFSYEQYF
TRBV4-3	TRBJ1-4	CASSPQRNDNEKLFF
TRBV18	TRBJ1-1	CASSKDRANTEALF
TRBV28	TRBJ2-1	CASRLYNEQFF
TRBV23-1	TRBJ1-5	CASNRGKNQPQHF
TRBV2	TRBJ2-7	CASSPRGGLGQYF
TRBV29-1	TRBJ1-2	CSVGTGGIINYGYTF
TRBV6-5	TRBJ2-3	CASRGGLDTQYF
TRBV27	TRBJ2-3	CASSLSHPDTQYF
TRBV15	TRBJ2-1	CASTQGAGYGEQFF